The 22 T cell receptor beta chains below all came from one sample that was sequenced in a study of CD8+CD57+ T cells in acquired aplastic anemia. Patients chosen for sequencing had shown CD8+CD57+ cell expansion by flow cytometry. The use of genomic DNA as template underpinned the TCR beta VDJ and CDR3 profiling. TCRdb independently ran MiXCR on the reads; one entry per CDR3 protein. Altogether around 150,000 distinct CDR3 sequences are present, around 50% being singletons, with the ten largest covering approximately 2.9%. The sequenced material came from sorted CD4+, CD8+, or CD8+CD57+ T cells (not recorded which) from PBMCs. Receptors were obtained from a human donor with aplastic anemia.

This chain connects TRBV28 to TRBJ2-1; D not resolved. Germline V gene sequence: CDR1 MDHEN, CDR2 SYDVKM. The CDR3 loop spans 12 amino acids. The V end was cut by 6 bases, the J end by 4 bases, with 7 bases between. CDR3 protein: CASRPPYNEQFF. CDR3 nucleotide sequence: TGTGCCAGCAGACCTCCTTACAATGAGCAGTTCTTC.

The chain couples TRBV12-1 to TRBJ2-2; the table names TRBD2, a call not compared with the DNA. TRBV12-1 is a documented pseudogene. The CDR3 loop spans 17 amino acids. This CDR3 is CASSSLTSGGNTGELFF. CDR3 nucleotides: TGTGCCAGCAGCTCCCTTACTAGCGGGGGGAACACCGGGGAGCTGTTTTTT.

This clonotype came up many times. V and J are TRBV3-1 and TRBJ1-2; 9 bases align to TRBD1. The ends lost 4 bases at V and 4 bases at J; junction bases unmatched: 4. The CDR3 loop spans 14 amino acids. Germline CDR1 is LGHDT and CDR2 is YNNKEL (reference sequence). CDR3 protein: CASSPSGQGYGYTF. DNA of the CDR3: TGTGCCAGCAGCCCTTCGGGACAGGGCTATGGCTACACCTTC.

The chain employs TRBV6-2 or TRBV6-3 and TRBJ2-7, with TRBD1 matching over 11 bases. The CDR3 extends over 15 amino acids. The germline V gene has CDR1 MNHEY and CDR2 SVGEGT. V lost 4 bases to trimming and J lost 7 bases; unmatched junction nucleotides: 9. This chain's CDR3 is CASSSTGQGVREQYF. Here the CDR3 DNA reads TGTGCCAGCAGTTCCACGGGACAGGGGGTGAGAGAGCAGTACTTC.

There are many counts of this clonotype. This sequence joins TRBV6-1 and TRBJ2-7, with D perhaps assigned TRBD1 or TRBD2 (7 bases each). Germline CDR1 MNHNS, CDR2 SASEGT. Trimming stripped 5 bases from V and 5 bases from J, with 16 bases between. The CDR3 sequence is 14 residues long. The CDR3 reads CASSPRGGTDEQYF. CDR3 in DNA: TGTGCCAGCAGTCCCAGGGGGGGCACGGACGAGCAGTACTTC.

V and J are TRBV2 and TRBJ2-2; D is unclear. CDR1 is SNHLY and CDR2 is FYNNEI in the germline V gene. The V end lost 8 bases, the J end lost 7 bases, and 11 bases lay between the germline ends. The CDR3 contains 12 residues. The CDR3 nucleotides read TGTGCCAGCCTAACAGCTGGCGGGGAGCTGTTTTTT. Translated, it gives CASLTAGGELFF.

The table lists this clonotype with a few counts. The J gene is TRBJ2-1, the V gene TRBV6-5; tentative D call: TRBD2 (6 bases). Trimming cost V 2 bases and J 12 bases, with 11 bases left between them. The V gene's germline CDR1 is MNHEY and CDR2 SVGAGI. The CDR3 has 12 residues. The CDR3 nucleotides are TGTGCCAGCAGTTACCGAGGAGGGGTGCAGTTCTTC. It specifies CASSYRGGVQFF.

In this sample, this clonotype turned up many times. V gene TRBV20-1 combines with J gene TRBJ2-3; D ambiguous. The CDR3 has 14 amino acids. Trimming cost V 0 bases and J 2 bases, with 9 bases left between them. Germline V lookup: CDR1 DFQATT, CDR2 SNEGSKA (reference sequence). The CDR3 region is CSARDGINTDTQYF. The CDR3 DNA sequence: TGCAGTGCTAGAGATGGTATTAACACAGATACGCAGTATTTT.

The chain recombines TRBV20-1 with TRBJ2-7, with D possibly TRBD2 on 6 matching bases. The CDR3 consists of 15 residues. Trimming cost V 6 bases and J 0 bases, with 18 bases left between them. CDR1 and CDR2 from the germline V gene are DFQATT and SNEGSKA (reference sequence). The CDR3 coding sequence is TGCAGTGCAACGATCGCGGGGCTCGGCTCCTACGAGCAGTACTTC. This codes for CSATIAGLGSYEQYF.

The chain carries TRBV19 and TRBJ2-7; 8 positions agree with TRBD2. V shed 3 bases and J 4 bases; nucleotides not matched to a gene: 8. The CDR3 runs 15 residues. Per the germline V gene, CDR1 is LNHDA and CDR2 is SQIVND (reference sequence). CDR3 residues: CASSMGSGSGYEQYF. CDR3 nucleotide sequence: TGTGCCAGTAGTATGGGAAGCGGGAGTGGGTACGAGCAGTACTTC. The full variable domain, its missing parts supplied by reference TRBV19 and TRBJ2-7, is DGGITQSPKYLFRKEGQNVTLSCEQNLNHDAMYWYRQDPGQGLRLIYYSQIVNDFQKGDIAEGYSVSREKKESFPLTVTSAQKNPTAFYLCASSMGSGSGYEQYFGPGTRLTVT.

As regards this clonotype: This clone may be a read error of a much larger clone one base away. No conserved phenylalanine or tryptophan ends this CDR3, so it is likely a read error. This chain links TRBV30 with TRBJ2-7; D gene ambiguous. Looked up from germline, CDR1 is GTSNPN and CDR2 is SVGIG (reference sequence). Trimming cost V 0 bases and J 2 bases, with 2 bases left between them. The CDR3 is 11 amino acids. The CDR3 region has the DNA TGTGCCTGGAGTGTGGCCTACGAGCAGTACCTC. Amino acid sequence: CAWSVAYEQYL.

About this clonotype: In this CDR3 the conserved last residue, phenylalanine or tryptophan, is missing, so a read error is likely. This chain links TRBV19 with TRBJ1-1, with 7 bases identical to TRBD1. This CDR3 region has 14 residues. Losses at the gene ends were 1 base for V and 4 bases for J; bases not matched to a gene: 3. The germline CDR1 and CDR2 sequences are LNHDA and SQIVND (reference sequence). In DNA, the CDR3 is TGTGCCAGTAGTATAGGACAGGGAGTCACTGAAGCTTTCCTT. This translates into CASSIGQGVTEAFL.

V usage is TRBV29-1 and J usage is TRBJ1-1; TRBD1 matches at 7 bases. J gave up 4 bases and V 8 bases, and 10 bases lay outside the gene matches. The CDR3 has 13 residues. In germline, CDR1 is SQVTM, CDR2 ANQGSEA. The CDR3 reads CSFREQGSTEAFF. The CDR3 DNA reads as TGCAGCTTCCGGGAACAGGGGAGCACTGAAGCTTTCTTT.

The gene calls are TRBV5-4 and TRBJ2-3, with 9 bases lining up with TRBD1. The CDR3 has 14 amino acids. V was clipped by 6 bases and J by 5 bases; unmatched bases: 7. The V gene's germline CDR1 is SGHNT and CDR2 YYREEE (reference sequence). CDR3 bases: TGTGCCAGCAACTACAGGGGGCGCGAAGATACGCAGTATTTT. It yields the protein CASNYRGREDTQYF.

This clonotype was seen more than once but under ten times. The chain recombines TRBV5-5 with TRBJ2-5, with TRBD2 matching 7 bases. The V gene end was trimmed by 2 bases and the J gene end by 7 bases; junction bases not matched to a gene: 5. Germline V gene sequence: CDR1 SGHKS, CDR2 YYEKEE (reference sequence). CDR3 size: 13 residues. CDR3 loop: CASSFRREGTQYF. CDR3 nucleotide sequence: TGTGCCAGCAGCTTTCGAAGGGAGGGGACCCAGTACTTC.

This chain joins TRBV19 and TRBJ1-2, with 8 bases aligning to TRBD1. Germline V gene sequence: CDR1 LNHDA, CDR2 SQIVND (reference sequence). The CDR3 spans 14 residues. Germline trimming cut 10 bases from V and 5 bases from J; bases unmatched to any gene: 12. The CDR3 bases are TGTGCCACCAGATCGGGACAGGTTTTTTATGGCTACACCTTC. This codes for CATRSGQVFYGYTF.

This chain connects TRBV29-1 to TRBJ2-1; 9 bases line up with TRBD2. Trimming removed 1 base from V and 6 bases from J; junction bases left unmatched: 10. CDR1 is SQVTM and CDR2 is ANQGSEA in the germline V gene. The CDR3 is 16 residues long. CDR3 coding DNA: TGCAGCGTTGAAGGCCTAGCGGGACGAGGGACCAATGAGCAGTTCTTC. It encodes CSVEGLAGRGTNEQFF.

This chain uses TRBV29-1 with TRBJ1-2, with TRBD1 identical over 7 bases. V shed 5 bases and J 4 bases; nucleotides not matched to a gene: 1. The CDR3 consists of 11 residues. Germline-derived CDR1 and CDR2 are SQVTM and ANQGSEA. The CDR3 sequence is CSVRDSYGYTF. The CDR3 coding sequence is TGCAGCGTTCGGGACAGCTATGGCTACACCTTC.

To note about this clonotype: One end of the junction is discordant with germline, which a read error may explain. V gene TRBV15 combines with J gene TRBJ1-1, with 8 bases aligning to TRBD1. CDR3 length: 20 amino acids. In germline, CDR1 is LNHNV, CDR2 YYDKDF (reference sequence). The CDR3 nucleotides read TGCGCCTCCAGCAGAGATGGTTCCATAAAGGGCGACAGGGGGAACACTGAAGCTTTCTTT. Translating gives CASSRDGSIKGDRGNTEAFF.

This clonotype occurred many times. J is TRBJ2-1 and V is TRBV5-6, with 8 bases aligning to TRBD1. With V trimmed by 7 bases and J by 12 bases, 18 bases remained unmatched. The CDR3 extends over 15 amino acids. Germline V gene sequence: CDR1 SGHDT, CDR2 YYEEEE. The CDR3 bases are TGTGCCAGCTCCAAACGCGGGACAGGCCGTCAGGGGCAGTTCTTC. Translating gives CASSKRGTGRQGQFF.

The chain recombines TRBV11-2 with TRBJ2-7; D is unresolved. The V and J ends lost 7 bases and 5 bases respectively, with 21 bases between them. CDR1 and CDR2 (germline): SGHAT, FQNNGV. This CDR3 spans 15 amino acids. The chain's CDR3 is CASIQPLINSNEQYF. As DNA, the CDR3 is TGTGCCAGCATCCAGCCACTCATTAACTCTAACGAGCAGTACTTC.

The chain is built from TRBV19 and TRBJ1-1; the D gene is possibly TRBD1 (5 bases). CDR1 and CDR2 from the germline V gene are LNHDA and SQIVND (reference sequence). The V end was cut by 6 bases, the J end by 9 bases, with 14 bases between. CDR3 length: 12 residues. CDR3 amino acids: CASRTGVLQAFF. CDR3 DNA: TGTGCCAGTAGAACGGGGGTATTGCAAGCTTTCTTT.